This T cell receptor beta chain was recovered during a study of cytomegalovirus exposure and HLA in healthy donors. General study findings and limits: Roughly uniform sequencing depth across donors was assumed, possibly incorrectly.

PCR involved 60 Vbeta and 13 Jbeta primers. Clones were read by immunoSEQ multiplex PCR, and TCRdb kept only the in-frame ones, dropping some. Among around 130,000 clones listed, approximately 80% were seen once. The V end was cut by 3 bases, the J end by 3 bases, with 6 bases between. Germline CDR1 reads MNHNS; CDR2 reads SASEGT. CDR3 length: 14 residues. In this sample, this clone turned up a few times. The antigen is not known. This TCR was recovered from a woman aged 18-29 years in good health and CMV-seropositive. The specimen sequenced was PBMCs. This chain connects TRBV6-1 to TRBJ2-6, with unresolved D. CDR3 amino acids: CASSEALGANVLTF. The CDR3 coding sequence is TGTGCCAGCAGTGAGGCCCTTGGGGCCAACGTCCTGACTTTC.